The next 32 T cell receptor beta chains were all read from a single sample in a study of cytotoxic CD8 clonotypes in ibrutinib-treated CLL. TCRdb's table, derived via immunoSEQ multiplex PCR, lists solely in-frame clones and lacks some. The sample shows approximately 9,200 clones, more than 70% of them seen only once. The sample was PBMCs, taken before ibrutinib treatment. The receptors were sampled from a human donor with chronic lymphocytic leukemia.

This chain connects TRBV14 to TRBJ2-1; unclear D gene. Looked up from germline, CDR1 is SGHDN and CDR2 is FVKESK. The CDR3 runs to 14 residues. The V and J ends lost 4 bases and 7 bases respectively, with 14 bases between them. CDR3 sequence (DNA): TGTGCCAGCAGCCCTGTATTAGCAGTGAATGAGCAGTTCTTC. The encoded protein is CASSPVLAVNEQFF.

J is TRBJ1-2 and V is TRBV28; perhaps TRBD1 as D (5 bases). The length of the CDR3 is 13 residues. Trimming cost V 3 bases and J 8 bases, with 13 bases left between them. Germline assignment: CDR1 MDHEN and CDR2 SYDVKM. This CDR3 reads CASSLVSGKGYTF. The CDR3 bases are TGTGCCAGCAGTTTGGTCTCAGGGAAGGGCTACACCTTC.

The CDR3 is CASSQEGARQNTEAFF. The CDR3 DNA reads as TGCGCCAGCAGCCAAGAGGGGGCCAGGCAGAACACTGAAGCTTTCTTT. The chain carries TRBV4-1 and TRBJ1-1, with D perhaps matching TRBD1 (6 bases). Trimming took off 0 bases at V and 1 base at J, with 12 bases between the two ends. Germline V gene lookup returns CDR1 MGHRA and CDR2 YSYEKL. The CDR3 consists of 16 residues.

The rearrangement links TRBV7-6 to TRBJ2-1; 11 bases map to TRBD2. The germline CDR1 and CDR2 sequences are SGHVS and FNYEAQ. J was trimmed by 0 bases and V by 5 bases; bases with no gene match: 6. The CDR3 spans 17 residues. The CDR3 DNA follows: TGTGCCAGCAGCGCTGGGACTAGCGGAAACTCCTACAATGAGCAGTTCTTC. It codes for CASSAGTSGNSYNEQFF.

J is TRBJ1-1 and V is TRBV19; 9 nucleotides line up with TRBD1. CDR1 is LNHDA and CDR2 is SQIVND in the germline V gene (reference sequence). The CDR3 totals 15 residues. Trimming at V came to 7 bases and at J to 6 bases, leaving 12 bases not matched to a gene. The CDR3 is CASTPRQGGLAEAFF. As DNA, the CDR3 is TGTGCCAGTACTCCTCGACAGGGGGGGTTGGCTGAAGCTTTCTTT.

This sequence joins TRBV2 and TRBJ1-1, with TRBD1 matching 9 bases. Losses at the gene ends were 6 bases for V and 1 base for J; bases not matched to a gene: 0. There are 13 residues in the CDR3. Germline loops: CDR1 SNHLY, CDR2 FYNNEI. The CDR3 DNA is TGTGCCAGCAGACAGGGGGCGAACACTGAAGCTTTCTTT. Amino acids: CASRQGANTEAFF.

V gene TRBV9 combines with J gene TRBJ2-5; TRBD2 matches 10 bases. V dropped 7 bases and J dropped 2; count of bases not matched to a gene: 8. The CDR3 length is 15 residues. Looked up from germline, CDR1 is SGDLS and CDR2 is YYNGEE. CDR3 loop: CASATPSGGQETQYF. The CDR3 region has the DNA TGTGCCAGCGCTACCCCTAGCGGGGGTCAAGAGACCCAGTACTTC.

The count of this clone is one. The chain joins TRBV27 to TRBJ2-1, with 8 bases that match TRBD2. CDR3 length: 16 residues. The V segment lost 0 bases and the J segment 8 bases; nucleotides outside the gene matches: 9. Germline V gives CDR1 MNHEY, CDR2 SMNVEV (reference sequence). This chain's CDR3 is CASSLSQAGVGDEQFF. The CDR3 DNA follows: TGTGCCAGCAGTTTATCGCAAGCGGGAGTGGGCGATGAGCAGTTCTTC.

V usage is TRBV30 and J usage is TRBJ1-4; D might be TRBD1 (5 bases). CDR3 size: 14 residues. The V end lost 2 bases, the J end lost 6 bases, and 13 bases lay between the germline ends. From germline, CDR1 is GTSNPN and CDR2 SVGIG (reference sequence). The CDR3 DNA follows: TGTGCCTGGAGTTTACAGGCGGTCCATGAAAAACTGTTTTTT. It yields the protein CAWSLQAVHEKLFF.

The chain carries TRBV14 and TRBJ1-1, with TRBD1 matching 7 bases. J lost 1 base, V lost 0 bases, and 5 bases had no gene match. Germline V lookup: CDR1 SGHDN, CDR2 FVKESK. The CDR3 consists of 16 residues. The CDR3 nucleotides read TGTGCCAGCAGCCAAGAATTAGGGACAGCGAACACTGAAGCTTTCTTT. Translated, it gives CASSQELGTANTEAFF.

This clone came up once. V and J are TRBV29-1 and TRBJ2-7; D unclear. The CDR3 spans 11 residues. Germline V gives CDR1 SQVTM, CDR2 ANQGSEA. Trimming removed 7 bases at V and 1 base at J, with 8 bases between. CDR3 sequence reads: CSARISYEQYF. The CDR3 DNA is TGCAGCGCCCGAATATCCTACGAGCAGTACTTC.

The CDR3 region has the DNA TGTGCCAGCTCGCTCGAGGTTCCCGGCACCGGGGAGCTGTTTTTT. This encodes CASSLEVPGTGELFF. This rearrangement joins TRBV18 to TRBJ2-2; D call uncertain. Germline CDR1 reads KGHSH; CDR2 reads LQKENI. The CDR3 loop spans 15 amino acids. V lost 6 bases and J 4 bases, leaving 15 bases between the germline ends.

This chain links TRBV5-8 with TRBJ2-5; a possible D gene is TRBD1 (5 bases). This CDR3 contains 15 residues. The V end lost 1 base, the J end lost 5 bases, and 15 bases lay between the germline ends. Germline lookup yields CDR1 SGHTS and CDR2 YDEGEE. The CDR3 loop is CASSLQGLLPETQYF. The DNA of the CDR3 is TGTGCCAGCAGCTTGCAGGGCCTACTTCCTGAGACCCAGTACTTC.

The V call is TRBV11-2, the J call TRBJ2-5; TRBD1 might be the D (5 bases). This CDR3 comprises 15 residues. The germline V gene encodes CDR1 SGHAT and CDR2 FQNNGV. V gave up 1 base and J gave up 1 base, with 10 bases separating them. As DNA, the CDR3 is TGTGCCAGCAGCTTAGCAGGGATAACCCAAGAGACCCAGTACTTC. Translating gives CASSLAGITQETQYF. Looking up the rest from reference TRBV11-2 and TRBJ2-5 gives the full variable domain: EAGVAQSPRYKIIEKRQSVAFWCNPISGHATLYWYQQILGQGPKLLIQFQNNGVVDDSQLPKDRFSAERLKGVDSTLKIQPAKLEDSAVYLCASSLAGITQETQYFGPGTRLLVL.

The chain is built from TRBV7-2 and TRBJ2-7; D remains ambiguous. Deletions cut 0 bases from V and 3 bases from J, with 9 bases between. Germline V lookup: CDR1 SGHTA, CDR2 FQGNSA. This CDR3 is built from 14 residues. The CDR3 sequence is CASSLALGRYEQYF. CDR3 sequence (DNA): TGTGCCAGCAGCTTAGCTCTTGGCCGCTACGAGCAGTACTTC.

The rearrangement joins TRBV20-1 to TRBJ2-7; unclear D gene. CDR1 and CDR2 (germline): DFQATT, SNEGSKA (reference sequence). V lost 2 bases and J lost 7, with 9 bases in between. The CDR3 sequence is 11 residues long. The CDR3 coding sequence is TGCAGTGCTAGACCGTACTTAGAGCAGTACTTC. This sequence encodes CSARPYLEQYF.

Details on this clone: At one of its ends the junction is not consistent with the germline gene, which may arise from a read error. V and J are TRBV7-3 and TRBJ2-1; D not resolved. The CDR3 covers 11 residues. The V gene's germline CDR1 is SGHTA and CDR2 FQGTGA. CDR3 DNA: TGTGCCAGCAGCCTAACCGACGGGCAGTTCTTC. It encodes CASSLTDGQFF.

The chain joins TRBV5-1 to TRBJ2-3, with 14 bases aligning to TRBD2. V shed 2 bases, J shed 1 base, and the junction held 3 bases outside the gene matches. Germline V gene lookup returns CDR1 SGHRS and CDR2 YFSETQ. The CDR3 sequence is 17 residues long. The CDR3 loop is CASSFLGLAGGTDTQYF. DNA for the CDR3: TGCGCCAGCAGCTTCCTGGGACTAGCGGGGGGCACAGATACGCAGTATTTT.

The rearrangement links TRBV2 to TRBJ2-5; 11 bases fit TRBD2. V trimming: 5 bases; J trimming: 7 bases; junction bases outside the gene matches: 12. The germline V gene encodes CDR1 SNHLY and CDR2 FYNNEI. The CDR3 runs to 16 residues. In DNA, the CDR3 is TGTGCCAGCAGTTACGGGGCTAGCGGGGGGTTCCCGACCCAGTACTTC. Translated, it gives CASSYGASGGFPTQYF.

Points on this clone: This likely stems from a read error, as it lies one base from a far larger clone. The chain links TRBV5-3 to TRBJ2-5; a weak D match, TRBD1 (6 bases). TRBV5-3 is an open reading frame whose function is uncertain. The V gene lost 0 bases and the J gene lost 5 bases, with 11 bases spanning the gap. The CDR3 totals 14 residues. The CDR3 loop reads CARSLGRGYETQYF. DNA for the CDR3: TGTGCCAGAAGCTTGGGCAGGGGCTATGAGACCCAGTACTTC.

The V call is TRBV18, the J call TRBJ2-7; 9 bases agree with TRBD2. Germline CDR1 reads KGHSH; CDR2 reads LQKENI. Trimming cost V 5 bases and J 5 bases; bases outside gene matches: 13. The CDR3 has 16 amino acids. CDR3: CASSSAGSGSFHEQYF. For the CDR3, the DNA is TGTGCCAGCTCATCTGCGGGTAGCGGGAGTTTCCACGAGCAGTACTTC. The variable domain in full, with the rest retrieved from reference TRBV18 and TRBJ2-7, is NAGVMQNPRHLVRRRGQEARLRCSPMKGHSHVYWYRQLPEEGLKFMVYLQKENIIDESGMPKERFSAEFPKEGPSILRIQQVVRGDSAAYFCASSSAGSGSFHEQYFGPGTRLTVT.

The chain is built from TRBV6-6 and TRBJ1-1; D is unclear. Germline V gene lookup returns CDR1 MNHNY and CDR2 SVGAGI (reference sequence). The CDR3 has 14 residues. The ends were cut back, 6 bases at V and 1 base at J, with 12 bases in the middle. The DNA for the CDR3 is TGTGCCAGCAGGGCCCGGCCTGCGAACACTGAAGCTTTCTTT. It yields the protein CASRARPANTEAFF.

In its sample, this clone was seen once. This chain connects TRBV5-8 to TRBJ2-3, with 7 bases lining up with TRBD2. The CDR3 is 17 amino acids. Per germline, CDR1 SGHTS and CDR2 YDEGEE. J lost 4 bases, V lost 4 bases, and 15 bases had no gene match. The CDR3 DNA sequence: TGTGCCAGCAGCCAAGGGGACTTTACTAGCGCTGCAGATACGCAGTATTTT. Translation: CASSQGDFTSAADTQYF.

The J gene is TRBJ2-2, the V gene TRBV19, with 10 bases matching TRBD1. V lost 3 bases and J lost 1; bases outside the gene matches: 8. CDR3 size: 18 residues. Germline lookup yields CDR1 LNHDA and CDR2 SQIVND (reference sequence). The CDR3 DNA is TGTGCCAGTAGTATCAACGCCGGGACAGGGGAGAACACCGGGGAGCTGTTTTTT. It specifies CASSINAGTGENTGELFF. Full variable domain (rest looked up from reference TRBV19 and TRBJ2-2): DGGITQSPKYLFRKEGQNVTLSCEQNLNHDAMYWYRQDPGQGLRLIYYSQIVNDFQKGDIAEGYSVSREKKESFPLTVTSAQKNPTAFYLCASSINAGTGENTGELFFGEGSRLTVL.

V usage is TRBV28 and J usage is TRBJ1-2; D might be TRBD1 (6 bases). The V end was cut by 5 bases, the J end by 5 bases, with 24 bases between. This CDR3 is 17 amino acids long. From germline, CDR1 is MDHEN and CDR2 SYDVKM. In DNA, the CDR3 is TGTGCCAGCAGTCCCGGCTCGGGGGGGGCTGAATTGTATGGCTACACCTTC. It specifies CASSPGSGGAELYGYTF.

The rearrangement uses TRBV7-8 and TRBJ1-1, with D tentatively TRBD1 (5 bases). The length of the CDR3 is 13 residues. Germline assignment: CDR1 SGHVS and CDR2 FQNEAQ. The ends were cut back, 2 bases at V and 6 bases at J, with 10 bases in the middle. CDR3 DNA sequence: TGTGCCAGCAGCTTACCAGGGTTTGCTGAAGCTTTCTTT. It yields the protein CASSLPGFAEAFF.

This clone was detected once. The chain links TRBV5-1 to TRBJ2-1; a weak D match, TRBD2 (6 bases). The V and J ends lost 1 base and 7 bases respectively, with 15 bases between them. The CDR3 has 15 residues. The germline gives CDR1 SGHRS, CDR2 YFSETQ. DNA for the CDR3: TGCGCCAGCAGCTTGATGCCGCGGGACGCGAATGAGCAGTTCTTC. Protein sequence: CASSLMPRDANEQFF.

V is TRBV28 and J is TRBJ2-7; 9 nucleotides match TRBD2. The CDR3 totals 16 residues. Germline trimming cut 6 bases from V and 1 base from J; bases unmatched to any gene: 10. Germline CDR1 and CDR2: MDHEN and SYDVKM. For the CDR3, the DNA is TGTGCCAGCAGCCTCCTAACTAGCGGGCCTTCCTACGAGCAGTACTTC. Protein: CASSLLTSGPSYEQYF. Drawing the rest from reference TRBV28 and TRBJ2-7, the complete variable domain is DVKVTQSSRYLVKRTGEKVFLECVQDMDHENMFWYRQDPGLGLRLIYFSYDVKMKEKGDIPEGYSVSREKKERFSLILESASTNQTSMYLCASSLLTSGPSYEQYFGPGTRLTVT.

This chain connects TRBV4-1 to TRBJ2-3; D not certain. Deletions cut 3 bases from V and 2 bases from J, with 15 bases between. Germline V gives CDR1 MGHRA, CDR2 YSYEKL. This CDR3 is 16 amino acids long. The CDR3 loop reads CASSHQISPITDTQYF. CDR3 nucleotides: TGCGCCAGCAGCCATCAAATCAGCCCCATCACAGATACGCAGTATTTT.

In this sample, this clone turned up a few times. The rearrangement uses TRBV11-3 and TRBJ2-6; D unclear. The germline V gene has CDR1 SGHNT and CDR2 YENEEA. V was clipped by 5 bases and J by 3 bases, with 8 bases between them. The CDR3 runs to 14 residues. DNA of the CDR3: TGTGCCAGCAGCCAGGCCGGTGGGGCCAACGTCCTGACTTTC. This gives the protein CASSQAGGANVLTF.

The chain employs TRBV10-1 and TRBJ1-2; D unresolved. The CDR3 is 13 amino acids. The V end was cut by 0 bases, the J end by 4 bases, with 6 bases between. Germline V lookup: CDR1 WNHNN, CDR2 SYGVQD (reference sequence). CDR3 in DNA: TGCGCCAGCAGTGAGTCACGGCTCTATGGCTACACCTTC. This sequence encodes CASSESRLYGYTF.

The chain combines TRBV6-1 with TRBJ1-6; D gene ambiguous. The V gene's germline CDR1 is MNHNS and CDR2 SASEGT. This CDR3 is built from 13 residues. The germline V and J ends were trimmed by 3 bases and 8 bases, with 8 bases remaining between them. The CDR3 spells CASSENTHSPLHF. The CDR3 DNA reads TGTGCCAGCAGTGAGAACACCCATTCACCCCTCCACTTT.